This TCR beta chain was captured in a study of cytomegalovirus exposure and HLA in healthy donors (dated by TCRdb to about 2017). Broadly, across the study: An earlier analysis of approximately 590 of the donors reported 250 to 300 Gb of sequence data and 120 million or so unique TCR beta sequences from 150 million to 200 million T cells. Five DR-DQ haplotypes were handled as single units for association and clustering, since linkage in the cohort was strong. Donor age, sex, ethnicity and CMV serostatus were collected together with the repertoire data. Typing coverage differed by locus: A, B, C, DRB1 and DQB1 were typed in about 629-630 donors, DQA1 in 522, DPA1 in 600 to 610, and DPB1 in approximately 450. Among around 400 genotyped donors of the cohort, an average of around 240,000 unique TCR beta nucleotide sequences was sequenced per donor, of which about 18% were non-productive. Using immunosequencing, the study profiled T cell repertoires from 666 subjects and related those repertoires to cytomegalovirus serostatus. To decide whether each TCR beta V gene segment behaved as functional or pseudogenic, an earlier analysis of some 570 of the donors relied on high-throughput TCR beta sequencing. Among the roughly 400 genotyped donors, around 81% belonged to the genetic ancestry cluster associated with self-reported Caucasian donors. Both class I and class II loci were covered by HLA typing, at four-digit resolution. Every repertoire in the discovery cohort had been generated on one and the same sequencing platform. Genome-wide SNP genotypes for about 60% of the roughly 700 donors were used in a later genetic analysis, which treated that subset as a discovery cohort. To predict cytomegalovirus infection status, the study combined high-throughput TCR immunosequencing, statistical association of individual TCRs with disease status, and machine learning. An early release that covered 640 HLA-typed donors contained approximately 290 gigabases of sequencing data and 80 million or so unique TCR sequences. In the later analysis, no new phenotypic data were used to find candidate immune exposures; instead, reliance was placed on TCR beta sequences and their occurrence across donors. Along with the approximately 650-subject first cohort, a separate validation cohort of some 130 different subjects was used. The aim of the study was to test whether cataloging public T cell receptors could identify signatures of past pathogen exposure. To study patterns of TCR occurrence, a later analysis re-analyzed previously published TCR beta repertoires from 500 to 850 donors and added high-resolution HLA genotyping. Beyond this particular receptor, the publication reports: Because some donors lacked HLA typing at each locus, the association tests relied only on the typed subset. A later analysis found that HLA-associated TCR beta chains were more clonally expanded and had lower generation probabilities than equally common non-associated chains. According to a later genetic analysis, donors in an Asian-associated ancestry cluster had fewer N-insertions in productive TCRs than the approximately 690-donor mean. The cohort was sequenced for TCR beta chains only, and without alpha or paired-chain data the features that could be detected were limited. In a later analysis, several top co-occurrence clusters were reported to appear linked to parvovirus B19, influenza, CMV and Epstein-Barr virus. Immune exposure information for the cohort was limited to CMV serostatus. In vitro tests confirmed that three of the cytomegalovirus-associated TCR beta chains recognize cytomegalovirus antigens. The study listed 164 TCR beta chains as associated with cytomegalovirus. An association between a missense DCLRE1C variant and V-gene and J-gene trimming of TCR beta chains was found in a later genetic analysis and replicated in an independent cohort. In both the original and validation cohorts, the classifier was reported to diagnose cytomegalovirus status with high specificity and sensitivity. An earlier analysis of 587 of the donors showed that most TCR beta V segments appeared in productive rearrangements either about 90% or about 30% of the time, which broadly matched IMGT annotations. It was suggested by the authors that the approach could potentially be generalized to other disease states and immunological phenotypes. Sequencing depth was assumed to be roughly uniform across donors in the presence/absence analyses, though that assumption may not hold. Linkage disequilibrium might explain the correlated functional status among segregating V segments, but an unknown experimental factor could not be excluded. In a later analysis, the rate of TCR association differed among HLA loci, with DRB1 alleles having the most associated TCRs and HLA-C alleles having the fewest. A further reported finding was that TCR beta sequences accurately predicted the HLA-A and HLA-B alleles for most subjects in the first cohort. Across donors, most TCR sequences were observed very rarely, whereas some public TCRs were present in many individuals. When HLA alleles, especially DR and DQ, strongly co-occurred, TCR associations were difficult to assign to individual alleles. The earlier analysis of approximately 540 of the donors excluded approximately 17 rarely observed V segments, including chromosome 9 orphons, because counts were too low. The 87-base-pair reads could not distinguish some IMGT-functional V segments, including TRBV6-2 and TRBV6-3, so those segments were excluded. A cluster of highly shared sequence variants was judged likely to be a technical artifact of the sequencing pipeline. Specific HLA alleles were associated with roughly 17,000 TCR beta sequences at a false discovery rate of 0.05 in a later analysis. Most CMV-associated TCR beta chains appeared to be HLA-restricted in a later analysis, and the HLA associations seemed to be driven largely by CMV exposure.

The cohort was made up of about 670 healthy bone marrow donors. All cohort members were sampled while nominally healthy, although unrecorded immune exposures were likely present. The donor was CMV seronegative and was included in the group of under 450 seronegative cohort members. A peripheral blood sample was provided by each donor, and peripheral blood mononuclear cells were used for TCR beta sequencing. The Qiagen DNeasy Blood Extraction Kit was used to extract genomic DNA from the blood cell samples. Taken from cysteine to phenylalanine, the CDR3 has 12 residues. This entry keeps only the CDR3 DNA: 36 bases, framed from base 1. CDR1 and CDR2 (MDHEN, SYDVKM) derive from the germline V gene. The germline ends are 10 bases apart after V is trimmed by 6 bases and J by 5 bases. This clone was seen only a few times. No cognate antigen has been identified for it. It has no much larger one-base neighbor in the sample; base qualities were not kept.

To prepare the library, the immunoSEQ multiplex PCR assay was applied. A mixture of 60 forward primers for TCR Vbeta segments and 13 reverse primers for TCR Jbeta segments was used in the multiplex PCR. Amplification of the CDR3 region of rearranged TCR beta genes was performed with a multiplex PCR assay on genomic DNA. The Illumina HiSeq System was used to sequence the amplified TCR beta libraries as 87-base-pair reads. From the authors' description of their analysis: In a later analysis, 80 million or so unique TCR beta chains were counted across the 690 or so repertoires, and about 10 million of these chains were shared by at least two donors. To remove PCR and sequencing errors, raw reads were error-corrected and collapsed into unique sequences using a nearest-neighbor algorithm that merged closely related sequences. V, D and J gene segments were assigned by aligning CDR3 sequences to IMGT reference sequences. For a sequence to be retained, a match of at least six nucleotides to both a V gene segment and a J gene segment was required. A rearrangement was called productive if the CDR3 had no stop codons and remained in frame with V and J, and every other rearrangement was called non-productive. Following IMGT convention, CDR3 was defined as the stretch from the second conserved V-encoded cysteine up to the conserved J-encoded phenylalanine. The earlier analysis of 587 of the donors excluded sequences that lacked an unambiguous match to a single V gene segment. An earlier analysis of about 600 of the donors called V segments functional above 56.7% productive rearrangements and segregating when the between-donor standard deviation exceeded 5%. A statistical classification framework was built to diagnose cytomegalovirus status from the catalog of TCR beta chain sequences. In a later analysis, V and J genes were assigned by comparing TCR nucleotide sequences against IMGT/GENE-DB human TR gene sequences. Using the TCRdist pipeline, a later analysis assigned CDR3 sequences along with most-parsimonious VDJ recombination scenarios. In a later analysis, each TCR beta chain was defined by its CDR3 amino acid sequence together with its V-gene family, and reads lacking a unique V-gene family were excluded. A later analysis removed 600 or so highly shared, low-generation-probability nucleotide sequences to deal with suspected cross-contamination and a sequencing artifact. For each public chain, a later analysis derived a clonal expansion index from normalized ranks of inferred template counts within each repertoire. In a later analysis, generation probabilities were computed using a VDJ recombination model fitted to out-of-frame rearrangements, and the results were checked against IGoR. In a later analysis, TCR-TCR, TCR-HLA and TCR-CMV co-occurrence was scored with hypergeometric tests, and a repertoire-size bias correction was applied to TCR pairs. A later analysis estimated false discovery rates by permuting HLA or CMV assignments 20 times. In a later analysis, co-occurring TCRs were grouped with DBSCAN, and TCRdist sequence similarity was added when clustering was performed within HLA-allele-positive subsets. Co-occurrence clustering excluded repertoires with fewer than 30,000 or more than 120,000 public chains, plus five with anomalous nucleotide sharing. Entries here come from immuneACCESS through TCRdb and include only in-frame sequences with V and J called. Some clones fail to appear in such tables; in the studies checked, an unresolved V gene covers under half of the shortfall, and the cause of the remainder is unknown. For V, J and clone size, that table is used; D and trimming come from the DNA. This sample is represented by 100,000 or so clones; approximately 16% of them were singletons. Around 0.83% of the sample lies in the top ten.

Source material: PBMCs. This clonotype was sampled from a female donor in good health and CMV-seronegative. The chain is assembled from TRBV28 and TRBJ1-2; the D gene assignment is ambiguous. The sequenced DNA is TGTGCCAGCAGCAGTACAGAATATGGCTACACCTTC. Its protein reads: CASSSTEYGYTF.